What follows describes a single TCR beta chain. The data derive from a study of CD8+ T cells in alopecia areata. As to treatment: oral pan-JAK inhibitor, 5-10 mg twice daily. This CDR3 spans 18 amino acids. Between the trimmed V and J ends, which lost 2 bases and 0 bases, there was a span of 18 bases. Germline V gene data show CDR1 as MNHEY and CDR2 as SMNVEV (reference sequence). Following RNA extraction, reverse transcription yielded cDNA that acted as the sequencing template. Assay: immunoSEQ multiplex PCR; the TCRdb copy retains only in-frame clones and omits some. In the table there are 95,000 to 100,000 clones, roughly three fifths of which are singletons.

The V and J genes are TRBV27 and TRBJ2-3, with D maybe TRBD2 (6 bases). This clonotype originated in a human donor with alopecia areata. The sample in question was CD8+ T cells sorted from blood, obtained at week 4, from a patient treated with tofacitinib. The CDR3 region is CASSLMGMGSGSTDTQYF. The DNA for the CDR3 is TGTGCCAGCAGTTTAATGGGAATGGGTAGCGGCAGCACAGATACGCAGTATTTT.